The text below deals with one T cell receptor (beta chain). Generated by immunoSEQ multiplex PCR, the TCRdb table keeps only in-frame clones and is missing some. The top ten clones hold roughly 6.7% of a sample with approximately 320,000 clones, about 64% of them seen once. This sample stems from a study of cytotoxic CD8 clonotypes in ibrutinib-treated CLL. Study at large: Investigators reported about 24 partial and 2 complete responses; after median roughly 70 months, 14 patients remained remitted and roughly twelve progressed.

There are 15 residues in the CDR3. The V and J ends lost 3 bases and 9 bases, in that order; junction bases with no gene match: 7. In germline, CDR1 is MGHRA, CDR2 YSYEKL. Sequencing was performed on PBMCs, taken after 36 months of ibrutinib treatment. The genes are TRBV4-1 and TRBJ2-1, with 11 bases aligning to TRBD1. The receptor's source is a human donor with chronic lymphocytic leukemia. This CDR3 is CASSHVGQGVAEQFF. The DNA of the CDR3 is TGCGCCAGCAGCCATGTGGGACAGGGGGTCGCTGAGCAGTTCTTC.